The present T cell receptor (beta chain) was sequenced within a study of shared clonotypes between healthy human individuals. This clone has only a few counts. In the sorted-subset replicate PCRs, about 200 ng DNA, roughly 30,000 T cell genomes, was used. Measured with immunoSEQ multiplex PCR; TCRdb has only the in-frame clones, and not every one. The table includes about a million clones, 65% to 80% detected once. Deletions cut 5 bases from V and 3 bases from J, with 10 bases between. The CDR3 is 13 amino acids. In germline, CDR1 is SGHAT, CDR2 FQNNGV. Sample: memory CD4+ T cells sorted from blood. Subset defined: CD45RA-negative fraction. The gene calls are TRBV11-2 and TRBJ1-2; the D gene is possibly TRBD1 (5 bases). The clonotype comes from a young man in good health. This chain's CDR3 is CASSLTAYYGYTF. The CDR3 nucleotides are TGTGCCAGCAGCCTGACAGCATACTATGGCTACACCTTC.